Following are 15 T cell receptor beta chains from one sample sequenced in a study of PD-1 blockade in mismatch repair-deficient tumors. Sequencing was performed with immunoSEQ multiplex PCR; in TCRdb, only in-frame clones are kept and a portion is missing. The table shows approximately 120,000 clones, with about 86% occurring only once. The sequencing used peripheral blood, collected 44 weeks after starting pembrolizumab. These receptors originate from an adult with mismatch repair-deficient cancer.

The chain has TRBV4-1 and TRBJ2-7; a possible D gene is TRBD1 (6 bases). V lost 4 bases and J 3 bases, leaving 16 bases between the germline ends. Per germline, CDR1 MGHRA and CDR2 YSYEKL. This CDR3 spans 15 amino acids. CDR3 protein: CASSPRTGFGYEQYF. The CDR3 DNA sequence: TGCGCCAGCAGCCCGAGAACAGGGTTCGGCTACGAGCAGTACTTC.

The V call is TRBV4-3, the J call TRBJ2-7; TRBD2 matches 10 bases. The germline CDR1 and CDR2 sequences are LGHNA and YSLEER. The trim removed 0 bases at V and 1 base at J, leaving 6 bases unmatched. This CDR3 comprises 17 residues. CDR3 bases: TGCGCCAGCAGCCAAGATCGCCTAGCGGGAGTTTCCTACGAGCAGTACTTC. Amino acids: CASSQDRLAGVSYEQYF.

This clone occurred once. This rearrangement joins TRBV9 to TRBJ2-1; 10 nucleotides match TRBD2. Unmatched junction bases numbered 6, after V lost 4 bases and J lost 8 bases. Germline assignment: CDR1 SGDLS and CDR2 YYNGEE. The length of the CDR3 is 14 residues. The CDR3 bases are TGTGCCAGCAGCATGGGACTAGCGCGCGATGAGCAGTTCTTC. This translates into CASSMGLARDEQFF.

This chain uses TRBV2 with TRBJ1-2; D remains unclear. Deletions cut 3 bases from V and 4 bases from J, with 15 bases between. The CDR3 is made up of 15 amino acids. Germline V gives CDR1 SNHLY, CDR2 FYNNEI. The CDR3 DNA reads TGTGCCAGCAGTGATCGGACGGACCGCTTCTATGGCTACACCTTC. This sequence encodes CASSDRTDRFYGYTF.

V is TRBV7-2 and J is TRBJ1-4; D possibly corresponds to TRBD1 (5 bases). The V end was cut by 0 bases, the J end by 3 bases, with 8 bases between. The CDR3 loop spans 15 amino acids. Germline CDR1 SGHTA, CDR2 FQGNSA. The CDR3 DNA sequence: TGTGCCAGCAGCTTAGCGCTGGGGGCTAATGAAAAACTGTTTTTT. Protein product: CASSLALGANEKLFF.

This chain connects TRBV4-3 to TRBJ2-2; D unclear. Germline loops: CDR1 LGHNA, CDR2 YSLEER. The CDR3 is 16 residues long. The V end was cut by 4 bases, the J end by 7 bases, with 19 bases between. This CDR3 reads CASSPSNKVWGGELFF. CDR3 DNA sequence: TGCGCCAGCAGCCCAAGCAATAAGGTGTGGGGCGGGGAGCTGTTTTTT.

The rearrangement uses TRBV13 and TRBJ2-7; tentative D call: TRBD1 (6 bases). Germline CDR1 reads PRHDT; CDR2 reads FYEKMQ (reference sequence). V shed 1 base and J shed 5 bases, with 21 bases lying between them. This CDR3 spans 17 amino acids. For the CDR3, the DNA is TGTGCCAGCAGCTTAGTGGCCGGCCAAGGGCCAGGGGACGAGCAGTACTTC. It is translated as CASSLVAGQGPGDEQYF.

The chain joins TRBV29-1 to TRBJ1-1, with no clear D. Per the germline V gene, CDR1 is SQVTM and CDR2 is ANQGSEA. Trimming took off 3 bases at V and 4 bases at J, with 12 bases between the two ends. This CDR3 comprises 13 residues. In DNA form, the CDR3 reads TGCAGCGTTGAGACGGGTGTCGCCACTGAAGCTTTCTTT. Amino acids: CSVETGVATEAFF.

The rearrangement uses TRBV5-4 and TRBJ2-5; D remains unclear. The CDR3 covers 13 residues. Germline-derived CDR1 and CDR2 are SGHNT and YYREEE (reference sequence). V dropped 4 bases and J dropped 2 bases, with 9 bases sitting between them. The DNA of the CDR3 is TGTGCCAGCAGCCGGACCATACAAGAGACCCAGTACTTC. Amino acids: CASSRTIQETQYF.

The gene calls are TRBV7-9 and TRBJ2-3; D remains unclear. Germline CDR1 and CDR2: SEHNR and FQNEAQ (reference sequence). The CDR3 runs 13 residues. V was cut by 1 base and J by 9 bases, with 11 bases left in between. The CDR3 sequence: CASSLEQGLTQYF. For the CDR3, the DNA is TGTGCCAGCAGCTTAGAACAAGGCCTCACGCAGTATTTT.

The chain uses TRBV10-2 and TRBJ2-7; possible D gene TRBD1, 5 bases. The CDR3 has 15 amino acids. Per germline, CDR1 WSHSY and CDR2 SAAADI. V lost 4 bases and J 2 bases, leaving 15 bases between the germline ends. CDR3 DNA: TGCGCCAGCAGTGGAACGCCACAGGAGCCCTACGAGCAGTACTTC. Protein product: CASSGTPQEPYEQYF.

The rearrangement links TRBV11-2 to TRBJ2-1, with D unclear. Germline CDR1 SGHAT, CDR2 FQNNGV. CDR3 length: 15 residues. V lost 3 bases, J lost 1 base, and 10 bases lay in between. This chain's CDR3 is CASSFFAASYNEQFF. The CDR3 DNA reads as TGTGCCAGCAGCTTTTTTGCGGCTTCCTACAATGAGCAGTTCTTC.

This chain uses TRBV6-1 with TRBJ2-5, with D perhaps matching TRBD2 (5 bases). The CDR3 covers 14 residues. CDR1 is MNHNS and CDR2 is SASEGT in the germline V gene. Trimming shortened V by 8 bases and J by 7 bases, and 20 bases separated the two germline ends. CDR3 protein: CASGHGVRRSTQYF. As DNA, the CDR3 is TGTGCCAGCGGGCACGGGGTCAGGAGATCGACCCAGTACTTC.

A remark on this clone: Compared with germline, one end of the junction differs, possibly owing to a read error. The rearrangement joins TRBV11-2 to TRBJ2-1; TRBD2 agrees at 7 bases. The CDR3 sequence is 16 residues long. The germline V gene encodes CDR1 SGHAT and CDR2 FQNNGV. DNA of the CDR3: TGTGCCAGCAGCCTAGAAGGCGGGAGCATTTTCCATGAGCAGTTCTTC. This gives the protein CASSLEGGSIFHEQFF. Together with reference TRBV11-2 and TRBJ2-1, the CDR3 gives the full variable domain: EAGVAQSPRYKIIEKRQSVAFWCNPISGHATLYWYQQILGQGPKLLIQFQNNGVVDDSQLPKDRFSAERLKGVDSTLKIQPAKLEDSAVYLCASSLEGGSIFHEQFFGPGTRLTVL.

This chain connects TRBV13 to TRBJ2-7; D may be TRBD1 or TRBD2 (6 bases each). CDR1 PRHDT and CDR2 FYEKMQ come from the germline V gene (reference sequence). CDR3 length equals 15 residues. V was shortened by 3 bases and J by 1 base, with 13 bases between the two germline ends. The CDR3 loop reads CASSFPGAPSYEQYF. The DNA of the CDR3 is TGTGCCAGCAGCTTTCCGGGGGCCCCATCCTACGAGCAGTACTTC. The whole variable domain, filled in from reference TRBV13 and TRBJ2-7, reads AAGVIQSPRHLIKEKRETATLKCYPIPRHDTVYWYQQGPGQDPQFLISFYEKMQSDKGSIPDRFSAQQFSDYHSELNMSSLELGDSALYFCASSFPGAPSYEQYFGPGTRLTVT.